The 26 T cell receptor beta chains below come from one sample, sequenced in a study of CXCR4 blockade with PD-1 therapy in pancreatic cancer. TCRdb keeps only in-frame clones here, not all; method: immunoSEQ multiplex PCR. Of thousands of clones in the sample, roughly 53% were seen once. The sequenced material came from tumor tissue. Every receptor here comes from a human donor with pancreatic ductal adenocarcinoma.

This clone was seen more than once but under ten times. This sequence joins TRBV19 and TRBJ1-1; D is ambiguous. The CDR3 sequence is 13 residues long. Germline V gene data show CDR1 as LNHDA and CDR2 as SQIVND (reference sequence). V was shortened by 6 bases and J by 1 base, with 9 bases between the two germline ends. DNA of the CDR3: TGTGCCAGTAGCCTCCGGGGGAACACTGAAGCTTTCTTT. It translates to CASSLRGNTEAFF.

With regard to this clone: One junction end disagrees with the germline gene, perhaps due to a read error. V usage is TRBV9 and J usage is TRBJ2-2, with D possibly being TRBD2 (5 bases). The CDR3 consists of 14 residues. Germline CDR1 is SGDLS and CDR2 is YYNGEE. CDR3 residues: CASSVSLAAGELFF. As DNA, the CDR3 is TGTGCTAGCAGCGTATCCCTAGCCGCCGGGGAGCTGTTTTTT.

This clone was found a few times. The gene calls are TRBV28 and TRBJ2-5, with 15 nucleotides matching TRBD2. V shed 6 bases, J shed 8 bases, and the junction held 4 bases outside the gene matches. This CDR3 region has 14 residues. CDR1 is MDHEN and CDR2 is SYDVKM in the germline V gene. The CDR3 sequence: CASSGTSGGITQYF. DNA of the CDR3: TGTGCCAGCAGCGGGACTAGCGGGGGGATAACCCAGTACTTC.

As DNA, the CDR3 is TGTGCCAGCTCAGTACGAACAGGGGGCGGAGATCCCTACACCTTC. This encodes CASSVRTGGGDPYTF. V is TRBV18 and J is TRBJ1-2; 9 bases align to TRBD1. The CDR3 spans 15 residues. In germline, CDR1 is KGHSH, CDR2 LQKENI. The junction had 14 bases not matched to a gene; V was cut back by 5 bases and J by 10 bases.

The CDR3 spells CASSMVRSELFF. DNA of the CDR3: TGTGCCAGTAGTATGGTACGGAGTGAACTGTTTTTT. The genes are TRBV19 and TRBJ1-4; D unclear. Germline values: CDR1 LNHDA, CDR2 SQIVND (reference sequence). Trimming stripped 3 bases from V and 12 bases from J, with 11 bases between. The CDR3 runs to 12 residues.

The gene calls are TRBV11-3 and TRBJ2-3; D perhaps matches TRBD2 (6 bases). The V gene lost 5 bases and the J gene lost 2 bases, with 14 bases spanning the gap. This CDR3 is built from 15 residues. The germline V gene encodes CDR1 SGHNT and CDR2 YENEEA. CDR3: CASSIGGSVTDTQYF. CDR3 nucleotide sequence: TGTGCCAGCAGCATCGGGGGATCGGTCACAGATACGCAGTATTTT.

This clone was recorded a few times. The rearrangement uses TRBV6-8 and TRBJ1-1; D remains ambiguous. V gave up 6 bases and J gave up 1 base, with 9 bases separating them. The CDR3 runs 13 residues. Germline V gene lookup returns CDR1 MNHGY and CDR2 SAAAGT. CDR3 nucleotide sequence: TGTGCCAGCAGGGGGAAAGGGAACACTGAAGCTTTCTTT. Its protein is CASRGKGNTEAFF.

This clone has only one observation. CDR3: CASSKKMNTEAFF. CDR3 in DNA: TGTGCCAGCAGTAAGAAGATGAACACTGAAGCTTTCTTT. The rearrangement links TRBV6-8 to TRBJ1-1; unclear D gene. V was shortened by 5 bases and J by 0 bases, with 7 bases between the two germline ends. The CDR3 loop spans 13 amino acids. Germline CDR1 MNHGY, CDR2 SAAAGT.

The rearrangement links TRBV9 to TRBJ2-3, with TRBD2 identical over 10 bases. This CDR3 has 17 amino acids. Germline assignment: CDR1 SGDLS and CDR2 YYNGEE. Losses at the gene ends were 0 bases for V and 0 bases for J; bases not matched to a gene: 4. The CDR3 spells CASSVGLAGLSTDTQYF. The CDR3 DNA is TGTGCCAGCAGCGTAGGACTAGCGGGCCTTAGCACAGATACGCAGTATTTT.

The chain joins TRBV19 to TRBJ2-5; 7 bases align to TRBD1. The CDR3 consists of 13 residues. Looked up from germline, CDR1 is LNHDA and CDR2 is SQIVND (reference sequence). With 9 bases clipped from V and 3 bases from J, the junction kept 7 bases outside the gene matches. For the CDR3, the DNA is TGTGCCAGCCGGGACAGAGGCAAAGAGACCCAGTACTTC. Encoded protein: CASRDRGKETQYF.

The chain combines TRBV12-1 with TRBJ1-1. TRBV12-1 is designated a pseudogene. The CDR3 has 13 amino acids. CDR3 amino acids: CASWGGGGTEAFF. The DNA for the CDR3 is TGTGCCAGTTGGGGAGGGGGAGGGACTGAAGCTTTCTTT.

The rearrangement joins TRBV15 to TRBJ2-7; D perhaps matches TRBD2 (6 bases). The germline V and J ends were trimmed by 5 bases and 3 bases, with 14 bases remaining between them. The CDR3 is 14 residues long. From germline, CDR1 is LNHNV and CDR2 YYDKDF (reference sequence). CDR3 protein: CATSSMGSGYEQYF. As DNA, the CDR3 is TGTGCCACCAGCTCCATGGGTAGCGGCTACGAGCAGTACTTC.

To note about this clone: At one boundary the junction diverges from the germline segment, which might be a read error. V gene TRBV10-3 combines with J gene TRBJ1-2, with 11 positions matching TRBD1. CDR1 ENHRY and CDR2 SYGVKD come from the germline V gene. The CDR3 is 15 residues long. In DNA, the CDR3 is TGTGCCAGCAGTGAGGGGACAGGGGGGACCTATGGCTACACCTTC. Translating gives CASSEGTGGTYGYTF.

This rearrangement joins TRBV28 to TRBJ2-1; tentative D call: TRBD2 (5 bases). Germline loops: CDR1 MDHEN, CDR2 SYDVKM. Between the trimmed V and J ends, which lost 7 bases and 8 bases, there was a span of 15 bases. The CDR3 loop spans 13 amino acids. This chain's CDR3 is CASTEGVSDEQFF. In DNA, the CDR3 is TGTGCCAGCACTGAGGGAGTTAGCGATGAGCAGTTCTTC.

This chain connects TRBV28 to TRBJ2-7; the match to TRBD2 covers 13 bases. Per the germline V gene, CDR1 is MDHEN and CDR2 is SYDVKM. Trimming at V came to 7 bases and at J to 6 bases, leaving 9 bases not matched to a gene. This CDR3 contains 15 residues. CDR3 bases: TGTGCCAGCACCGGGACTAGCGGGACCAGAGCCGAGCAGTACTTC. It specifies CASTGTSGTRAEQYF. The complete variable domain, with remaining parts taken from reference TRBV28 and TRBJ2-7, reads DVKVTQSSRYLVKRTGEKVFLECVQDMDHENMFWYRQDPGLGLRLIYFSYDVKMKEKGDIPEGYSVSREKKERFSLILESASTNQTSMYLCASTGTSGTRAEQYFGPGTRLTVT.

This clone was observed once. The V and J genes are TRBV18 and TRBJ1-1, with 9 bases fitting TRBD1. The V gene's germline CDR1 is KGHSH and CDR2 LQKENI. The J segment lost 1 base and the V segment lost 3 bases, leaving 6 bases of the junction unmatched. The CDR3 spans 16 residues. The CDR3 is CASSPGQGQGNTEAFF. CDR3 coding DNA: TGTGCCAGCTCACCCGGACAGGGGCAAGGGAACACTGAAGCTTTCTTT.

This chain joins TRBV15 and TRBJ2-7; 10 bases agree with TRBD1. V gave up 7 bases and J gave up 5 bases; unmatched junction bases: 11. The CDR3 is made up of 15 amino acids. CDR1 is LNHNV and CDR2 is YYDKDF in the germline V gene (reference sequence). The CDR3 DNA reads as TGTGCCACCAAGACTGGGGGACAGGGGTACCACGAGCAGTACTTC. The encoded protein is CATKTGGQGYHEQYF.

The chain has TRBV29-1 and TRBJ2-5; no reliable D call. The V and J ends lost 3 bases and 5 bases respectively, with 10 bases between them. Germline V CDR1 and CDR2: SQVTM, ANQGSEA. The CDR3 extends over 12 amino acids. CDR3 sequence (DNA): TGCAGCGTTGATAAGTCCAGGGAGACCCAGTACTTC. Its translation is CSVDKSRETQYF.

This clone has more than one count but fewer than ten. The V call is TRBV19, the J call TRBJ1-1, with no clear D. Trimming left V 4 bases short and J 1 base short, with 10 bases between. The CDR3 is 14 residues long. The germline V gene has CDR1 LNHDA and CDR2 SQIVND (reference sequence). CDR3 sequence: CASSTVGGNTEAFF. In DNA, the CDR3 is TGTGCCAGTAGTACCGTGGGAGGGAACACTGAAGCTTTCTTT.

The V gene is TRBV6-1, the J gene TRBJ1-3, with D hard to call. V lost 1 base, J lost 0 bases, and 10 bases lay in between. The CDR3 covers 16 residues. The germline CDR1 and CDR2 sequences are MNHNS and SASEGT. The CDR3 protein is CASSEVYKPSGNTIYF. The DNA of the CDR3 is TGTGCCAGCAGTGAAGTCTACAAGCCCTCTGGAAACACCATATATTTT.

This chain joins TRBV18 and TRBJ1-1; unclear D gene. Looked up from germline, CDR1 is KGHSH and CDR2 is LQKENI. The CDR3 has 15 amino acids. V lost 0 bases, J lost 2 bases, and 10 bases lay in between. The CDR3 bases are TGTGCCAGCTCACCACCCGTACGGGATAACACTGAAGCTTTCTTT. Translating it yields CASSPPVRDNTEAFF.

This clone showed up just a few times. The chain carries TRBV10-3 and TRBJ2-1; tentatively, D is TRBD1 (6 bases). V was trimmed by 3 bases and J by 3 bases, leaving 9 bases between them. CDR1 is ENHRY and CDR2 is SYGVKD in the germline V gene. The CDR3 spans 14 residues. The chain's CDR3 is CAISDETGYNEQFF. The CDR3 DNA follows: TGTGCCATCAGTGATGAGACAGGCTACAATGAGCAGTTCTTC.

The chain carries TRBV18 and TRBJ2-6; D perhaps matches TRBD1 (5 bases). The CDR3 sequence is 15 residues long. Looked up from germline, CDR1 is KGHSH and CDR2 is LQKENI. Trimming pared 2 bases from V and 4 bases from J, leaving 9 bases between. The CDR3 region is CASSPGAAGANVLTF. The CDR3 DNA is TGTGCCAGCTCACCAGGGGCAGCGGGGGCCAACGTCCTGACTTTC.

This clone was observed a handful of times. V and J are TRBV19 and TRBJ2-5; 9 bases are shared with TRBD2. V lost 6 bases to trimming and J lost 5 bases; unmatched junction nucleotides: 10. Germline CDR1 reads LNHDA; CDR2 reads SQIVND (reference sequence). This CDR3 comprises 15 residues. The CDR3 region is CASSDLAGPRETQYF. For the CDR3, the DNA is TGTGCCAGTAGCGATCTAGCGGGGCCCCGGGAGACCCAGTACTTC.

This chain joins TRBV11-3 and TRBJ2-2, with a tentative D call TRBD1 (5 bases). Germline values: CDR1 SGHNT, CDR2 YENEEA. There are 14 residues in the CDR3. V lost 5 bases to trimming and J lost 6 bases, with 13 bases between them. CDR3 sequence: CASSRSQGAGELFF. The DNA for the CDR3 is TGTGCCAGCAGCCGATCGCAAGGGGCCGGGGAGCTGTTTTTT.

CDR3 in DNA: TGTGCCAGTAGTATAGCTCGGGGTCGGGCTGAAGCTTTCTTT. Protein product: CASSIARGRAEAFF. The J gene is TRBJ1-1, the V gene TRBV19; the D is unclear. Germline V gene data show CDR1 as LNHDA and CDR2 as SQIVND (reference sequence). The CDR3 consists of 14 residues. The germline V and J ends were trimmed by 1 base and 6 bases, with 12 bases remaining between them.